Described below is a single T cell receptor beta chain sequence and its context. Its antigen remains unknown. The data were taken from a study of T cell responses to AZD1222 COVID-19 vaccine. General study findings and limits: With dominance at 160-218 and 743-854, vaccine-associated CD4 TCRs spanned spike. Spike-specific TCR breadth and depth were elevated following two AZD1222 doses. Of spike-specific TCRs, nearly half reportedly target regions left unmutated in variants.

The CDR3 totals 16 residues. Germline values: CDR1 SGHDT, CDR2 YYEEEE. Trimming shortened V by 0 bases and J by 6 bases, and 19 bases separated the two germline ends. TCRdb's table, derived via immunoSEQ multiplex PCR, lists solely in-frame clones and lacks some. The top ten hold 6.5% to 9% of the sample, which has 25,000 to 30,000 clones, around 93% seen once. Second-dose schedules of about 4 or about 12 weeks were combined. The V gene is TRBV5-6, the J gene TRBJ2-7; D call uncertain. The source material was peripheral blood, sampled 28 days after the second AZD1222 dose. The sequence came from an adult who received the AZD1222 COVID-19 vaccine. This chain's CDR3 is CASSLEVAALSSEQYF. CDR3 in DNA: TGTGCCAGCAGCTTGGAGGTGGCTGCTCTGTCTTCCGAGCAGTACTTC.